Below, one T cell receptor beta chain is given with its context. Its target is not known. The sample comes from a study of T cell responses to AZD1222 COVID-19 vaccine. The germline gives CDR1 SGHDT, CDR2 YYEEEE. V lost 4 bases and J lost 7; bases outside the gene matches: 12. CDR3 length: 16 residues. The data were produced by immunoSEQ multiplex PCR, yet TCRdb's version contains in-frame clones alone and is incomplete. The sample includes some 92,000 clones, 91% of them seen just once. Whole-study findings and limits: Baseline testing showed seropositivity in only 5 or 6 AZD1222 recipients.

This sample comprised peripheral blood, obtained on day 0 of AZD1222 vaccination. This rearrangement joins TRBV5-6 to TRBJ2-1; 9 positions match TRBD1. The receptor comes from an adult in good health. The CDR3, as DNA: TGTGCCAGCAGCCCCAGTCCCGGGACAGGGAGTAATGAGCAGTTCTTC. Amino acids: CASSPSPGTGSNEQFF.